Presented here are 30 T cell receptor beta chains from one specimen sequenced in a study of blood T cell repertoires in COVID-19. Produced via immunoSEQ multiplex PCR; TCRdb's table is partial and in-frame only. The sample has some 410,000 clones, around 89% seen once. The sample consisted of PBMCs or T cells enriched from blood (not recorded which). The receptors were sampled from a woman aged 30 to 39 with acute COVID-19.

V gene TRBV30 combines with J gene TRBJ1-2; weak D call: TRBD1 (5 bases). The germline V and J ends were trimmed by 3 bases and 7 bases, with 15 bases remaining between them. The germline gives CDR1 GTSNPN, CDR2 SVGIG (reference sequence). The CDR3 length is 13 residues. This CDR3 reads CAWRDTRGGGYTF. CDR3 nucleotides: TGTGCCTGGAGGGACACTCGAGGTGGTGGCTACACCTTC.

The chain carries TRBV5-1 and TRBJ2-3; weak D call: TRBD1 (7 bases). The V and J ends lost 0 bases and 6 bases respectively, with 14 bases between them. CDR3 length: 15 residues. Germline V lookup: CDR1 SGHRS, CDR2 YFSETQ. The CDR3 sequence: CASSLEEGAWDTQYF. The CDR3 nucleotides read TGCGCCAGCAGCTTGGAGGAGGGGGCATGGGATACGCAGTATTTT.

V usage is TRBV5-6 and J usage is TRBJ1-6; D remains ambiguous. The germline gives CDR1 SGHDT, CDR2 YYEEEE. This CDR3 is built from 15 residues. V lost 2 bases to trimming and J lost 7 bases, with 13 bases between them. The CDR3, as DNA: TGTGCCAGCAGCTTAAATATAGGAGGAAATTCACCCCTCCACTTT. Protein: CASSLNIGGNSPLHF. The full variable domain, completed using reference TRBV5-6 and TRBJ1-6, is DAGVTQSPTHLIKTRGQQVTLRCSPKSGHDTVSWYQQALGQGPQFIFQYYEEEERQRGNFPDRFSGHQFPNYSSELNVNALLLGDSALYLCASSLNIGGNSPLHFGNGTRLTVT.

The gene calls are TRBV7-3 and TRBJ1-1; D might be TRBD1 (6 bases). The CDR3 loop spans 13 amino acids. From germline, CDR1 is SGHTA and CDR2 FQGTGA. V was pared by 4 bases and J by 1 base, with 7 bases between. In DNA form, the CDR3 reads TGTGCCAGCAGCTGGGGGCAGAACACTGAAGCTTTCTTT. Protein product: CASSWGQNTEAFF.

The chain is built from TRBV29-1 and TRBJ2-7, with 7 bases lining up with TRBD2. The CDR3 contains 13 residues. Per the germline V gene, CDR1 is SQVTM and CDR2 is ANQGSEA. V lost 4 bases to trimming and J lost 2 bases; unmatched junction nucleotides: 5. The DNA for the CDR3 is TGCAGCGTTGCCCAGCGGGGTGCCTACGAGCAGTACTTC. This codes for CSVAQRGAYEQYF.

This sequence joins TRBV10-1 and TRBJ2-3; D is possibly TRBD1 (5 bases). This CDR3 is built from 15 residues. The germline gives CDR1 WNHNN, CDR2 SYGVQD (reference sequence). V was shortened by 0 bases and J by 2 bases, with 9 bases between the two germline ends. CDR3 DNA: TGCGCCAGCAGTGAGTCCGCAGGGCACACAGATACGCAGTATTTT. It specifies CASSESAGHTDTQYF.

The chain uses TRBV6-4 and TRBJ1-6; D uncertain. Germline loops: CDR1 MRHNA, CDR2 SNTAGT. This CDR3 is 15 amino acids long. V was pared by 0 bases and J by 9 bases, with 12 bases between. The CDR3 sequence is CASSDSGARASPLHF. The CDR3 DNA is TGTGCCAGCAGTGACTCGGGAGCAAGGGCTTCACCCCTCCACTTT.

The chain links TRBV3-1 (or the pseudogene TRBV3-2) to TRBJ1-2, with 9 bases matching TRBD1. The CDR3 covers 15 residues. The trim removed 3 bases at V and 8 bases at J, leaving 10 bases unmatched. Germline CDR1 reads LGHDT; CDR2 reads YNNKEL (reference sequence). Here the CDR3 DNA reads TGTGCCAGCAGCCATTCGGACAGGGGAATGTGGGGCTACACCTTC. Protein: CASSHSDRGMWGYTF.

This clone was found once. The chain combines TRBV14 with TRBJ1-2; 7 bases are shared with TRBD1. CDR1 SGHDN and CDR2 FVKESK come from the germline V gene. V trimming: 4 bases; J trimming: 7 bases; junction bases outside the gene matches: 18. CDR3 length equals 17 residues. CDR3 nucleotide sequence: TGTGCCAGCAGCCCGGTGAAAACGACAGGGATTGTCTCTGGCTACACCTTC. The encoded protein is CASSPVKTTGIVSGYTF.

The chain couples TRBV19 to TRBJ1-2; 9 bases are a match to TRBD1. Germline trimming cut 4 bases from V and 1 base from J; bases unmatched to any gene: 7. CDR1 and CDR2 (germline): LNHDA, SQIVND (reference sequence). The CDR3 runs to 16 residues. CDR3 DNA: TGTGCCAGTAGTACGGACAGGGGATCACTTAACTATGGCTACACCTTC. As protein: CASSTDRGSLNYGYTF.

In this sample, this clone turned up a few times. V usage is TRBV5-4 and J usage is TRBJ2-3, with 10 nucleotides matching TRBD1. This CDR3 is 15 amino acids long. Looked up from germline, CDR1 is SGHNT and CDR2 is YYREEE (reference sequence). After removal of 4 bases from V and 5 bases from J, the junction contained 7 bases not matched to a gene. The CDR3 DNA is TGTGCCAGCAGCGCTAGACAGGGGGCAAAAGATACGCAGTATTTT. Encoded protein: CASSARQGAKDTQYF.

The CDR3 nucleotides are TGCGCCAGCAGCTTAGGGGACAGGGAAGATTCACCCCTCCACTTT. Its protein is CASSLGDREDSPLHF. The V call is TRBV5-1, the J call TRBJ1-6; 9 bases agree with TRBD1. V dropped 2 bases and J dropped 8; count of bases not matched to a gene: 5. Germline V gives CDR1 SGHRS, CDR2 YFSETQ. The CDR3 consists of 15 residues.

J is TRBJ2-5 and V is TRBV7-3; 10 bases agree with TRBD2. Germline V gene data show CDR1 as SGHTA and CDR2 as FQGTGA. Trimming took 4 bases from V and 4 from J; bases not matched to a gene: 6. The CDR3 is 15 residues long. The CDR3 is CASSSGLAMGETQYF. Here the CDR3 DNA reads TGTGCCAGCAGCTCGGGACTAGCGATGGGAGAGACCCAGTACTTC.

The V and J genes are TRBV4-3 and TRBJ1-3; D might be TRBD1 (5 bases). V lost 4 bases and J 4 bases, leaving 17 bases between the germline ends. The CDR3 has 16 residues. Per the germline V gene, CDR1 is LGHNA and CDR2 is YSLEER. DNA of the CDR3: TGCGCCAGCAGCCCCGGGGCGGGGGTGAAAGGAAACACCATATATTTT. This sequence encodes CASSPGAGVKGNTIYF.

J is TRBJ2-3 and V is TRBV20-1; 12 nucleotides match TRBD2. The germline V gene encodes CDR1 DFQATT and CDR2 SNEGSKA (reference sequence). The junction had 11 bases not matched to a gene; V was cut back by 3 bases and J by 7 bases. The CDR3 totals 16 residues. As DNA, the CDR3 is TGCAGTGCTAGTTACTTTCTAGCGGGGGGGCAAAATACGCAGTATTTT. It translates to CSASYFLAGGQNTQYF.

DNA of the CDR3: TGTGCCAGCACCACATACTCTGGAAACACCATATATTTT. This translates into CASTTYSGNTIYF. The rearrangement joins TRBV11-1 to TRBJ1-3; D is ambiguous. The germline V and J ends were trimmed by 7 bases and 0 bases, with 7 bases remaining between them. Germline V gene lookup returns CDR1 SGHAT and CDR2 FQDESV (reference sequence). CDR3 length equals 13 residues. The whole variable domain, filled in from reference TRBV11-1 and TRBJ1-3, reads EAEVAQSPRYKITEKSQAVAFWCDPISGHATLYWYRQILGQGPELLVQFQDESVVDDSQLPKDRFSAERLKGVDSTLKIQPAELGDSAMYLCASTTYSGNTIYFGEGSWLTVV.

This sequence joins TRBV7-2 and TRBJ2-1; 7 bases match TRBD2. The CDR3 covers 16 residues. Germline values: CDR1 SGHTA, CDR2 FQGNSA. The V gene end was trimmed by 7 bases and the J gene end by 5 bases; junction bases not matched to a gene: 14. CDR3 amino acids: CASTKGWAAGDNEQFF. The CDR3, as DNA: TGTGCCAGCACCAAAGGATGGGCGGCGGGAGACAATGAGCAGTTCTTC.

The chain carries TRBV7-6 and TRBJ2-7; D gene unclear. The V end was cut by 1 base, the J end by 7 bases, with 11 bases between. The length of the CDR3 is 13 residues. Germline values: CDR1 SGHVS, CDR2 FNYEAQ. CDR3 sequence reads: CASSLDILGEQYF. CDR3 sequence (DNA): TGTGCCAGCAGCTTAGACATACTCGGGGAGCAGTACTTC.

The chain combines TRBV6-5 with TRBJ1-1; 8 nucleotides match TRBD1. CDR1 and CDR2 from the germline V gene are MNHEY and SVGAGI. J lost 3 bases, V lost 8 bases, and 11 bases had no gene match. The CDR3 extends over 15 amino acids. CDR3 residues: CASSGQGAGDTEAFF. The CDR3 region has the DNA TGTGCCAGCTCCGGGCAGGGGGCAGGGGACACTGAAGCTTTCTTT.

The chain combines TRBV2 with TRBJ1-1; D gene uncertain. The CDR3 totals 14 residues. V dropped 3 bases and J dropped 1 base, with 9 bases sitting between them. Germline CDR1 and CDR2: SNHLY and FYNNEI. The CDR3 here is CASSEGPGNTEAFF. Here the CDR3 DNA reads TGTGCCAGCAGTGAGGGTCCAGGGAACACTGAAGCTTTCTTT.

The chain links TRBV6-6 to TRBJ1-2; D gene ambiguous. Per germline, CDR1 MNHNY and CDR2 SVGAGI (reference sequence). V lost 5 bases to trimming and J lost 6 bases, with 16 bases between them. The CDR3 runs to 14 residues. CDR3 DNA: TGTGCCAGCAGTCACAGTCAAGCTTTTGATGGCTACACCTTC. As protein: CASSHSQAFDGYTF.

V and J are TRBV5-6 and TRBJ1-1; tentative D call: TRBD1 (6 bases). The CDR3 is made up of 16 amino acids. Trimming left V 2 bases short and J 3 bases short, with 17 bases between. Germline CDR1 reads SGHDT; CDR2 reads YYEEEE. The CDR3 protein is CASSFGQPRYYTEAFF. The CDR3 DNA follows: TGTGCCAGCAGCTTTGGACAGCCACGATATTACACTGAAGCTTTCTTT.

With regard to this clone: One junction end disagrees with the germline gene, perhaps due to a read error. The chain carries TRBV29-1 and TRBJ1-3; D is unresolved. The CDR3 has 14 amino acids. CDR1 SQVTM and CDR2 ANQGSEA come from the germline V gene. CDR3 protein: CSVEVLNSGNTIYF. The CDR3 DNA is TGCAGCGTGGAAGTTCTTAACTCTGGAAACACCATATATTTT.

V and J are TRBV7-2 and TRBJ2-1; the match to TRBD2 covers 7 bases. V shed 4 bases and J 7 bases; nucleotides not matched to a gene: 7. The CDR3 loop spans 14 amino acids. Germline assignment: CDR1 SGHTA and CDR2 FQGNSA. The CDR3 reads CASSSRGVPNEQFF. The CDR3 DNA follows: TGTGCCAGCAGCTCTCGGGGGGTACCGAATGAGCAGTTCTTC.

The chain employs TRBV3-1 (or the pseudogene TRBV3-2) and TRBJ2-3; D uncertain. V lost 3 bases, J lost 1 base, and 5 bases lay in between. Germline values: CDR1 LGHDT, CDR2 YNNKEL (reference sequence). The CDR3 loop spans 13 amino acids. The CDR3 sequence is CASSQAGTDTQYF. The CDR3 DNA sequence: TGTGCCAGCAGCCAGGCAGGCACAGATACGCAGTATTTT.

Worth noting for this clone: The identical CDR3 is also encoded by other nucleotide sequences in the sample. CDR3 amino acids: CATSRDSSYEQYF. The DNA of the CDR3 is TGTGCCACCAGCAGAGATAGCTCCTACGAGCAGTACTTC. The rearrangement joins TRBV15 to TRBJ2-7; D gene uncertain. Germline V lookup: CDR1 LNHNV, CDR2 YYDKDF (reference sequence). The CDR3 runs 13 residues. V lost 0 bases to trimming and J lost 0 bases, with 3 bases between them.

Remarks on this clone: It is unclear where the CDR3 begins or ends on the DNA, so no DNA is shown, and the CDR3 is as TCRdb lists it. The V gene is TRBV2, the J gene TRBJ1-1; TRBD1, the D gene given by the table, was not confirmed from the DNA. CDR1 and CDR2 from the germline V gene are SNHLY and FYNNEI. The CDR3 is 13 residues long, counting both termini. CDR3 residues: CASIRARGTEAFF.

The chain uses TRBV5-1 and TRBJ2-7; possibly TRBD1 for D (5 bases). Germline CDR1 reads SGHRS; CDR2 reads YFSETQ. The CDR3 length is 16 residues. The V end lost 6 bases, the J end lost 1 base, and 20 bases lay between the germline ends. CDR3 loop: CASKGREGPGSYEQYF. CDR3 DNA: TGCGCCAGCAAAGGCAGGGAAGGGCCAGGGTCCTACGAGCAGTACTTC. The full variable domain, its missing parts supplied by reference TRBV5-1 and TRBJ2-7, is KAGVTQTPRYLIKTRGQQVTLSCSPISGHRSVSWYQQTPGQGLQFLFEYFSETQRNKGNFPGRFSGRQFSNSRSEMNVSTLELGDSALYLCASKGREGPGSYEQYFGPGTRLTVT.

The sample holds a few counts of this clone. Other DNA variants within this sample encode the same CDR3. The chain is built from TRBV18 and TRBJ1-1; the match to TRBD1 covers 7 bases. Unmatched junction bases numbered 9, after V lost 3 bases and J lost 5 bases. This CDR3 is built from 15 residues. Germline CDR1 reads KGHSH; CDR2 reads LQKENI. The CDR3 region has the DNA TGTGCCAGCTCACCCAGACAGGGTGAAGGGACTGAAGCTTTCTTT. It is translated as CASSPRQGEGTEAFF.

The chain is built from TRBV29-1 and TRBJ2-1; 7 positions agree with TRBD1. This CDR3 has 13 residues. The trim removed 7 bases at V and 5 bases at J, leaving 8 bases unmatched. Per the germline V gene, CDR1 is SQVTM and CDR2 is ANQGSEA. The CDR3 spells CSATGTADNEQFF. In nucleotides, the CDR3 is TGCAGCGCAACCGGGACAGCTGACAATGAGCAGTTCTTC.